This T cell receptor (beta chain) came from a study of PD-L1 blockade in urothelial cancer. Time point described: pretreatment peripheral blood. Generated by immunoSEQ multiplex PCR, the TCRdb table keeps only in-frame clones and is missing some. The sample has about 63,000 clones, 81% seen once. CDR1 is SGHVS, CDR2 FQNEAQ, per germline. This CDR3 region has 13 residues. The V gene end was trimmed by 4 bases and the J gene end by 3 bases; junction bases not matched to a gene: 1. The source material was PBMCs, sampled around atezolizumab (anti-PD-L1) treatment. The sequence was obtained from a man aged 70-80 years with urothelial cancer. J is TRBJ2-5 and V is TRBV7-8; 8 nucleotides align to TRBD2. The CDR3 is CASSWGLEETQYF. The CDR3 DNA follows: TGTGCCAGCAGCTGGGGACTAGAAGAGACCCAGTACTTC.